The source of this T cell receptor (beta chain) is a study of T cells expressing NK-cell markers. Study-level background: Within the sequenced cohort of eight donors, seven exhibited HCMV seropositivity and one was seronegative. Study observations and caveats: For several donors, the dominant NKG2C+ clonotypes made up about 1.0-8% of their CD8+ T cells.

5'RACE template switching with UMIs generated TCR beta cDNA. From its re-call of the 5' RACE reads, TCRdb lists each CDR3 protein once, without DNA. This table holds more than 250,000 distinct CDR3 sequences. From germline, CDR1 is SSHAT and CDR2 FNYEAQ (reference sequence). The CDR3 length is 16 residues. On this clonotype: Its target is unknown.

The receptor's source is a man aged 18 to 30 in good health. The chain combines TRBV7-7 with TRBJ2-1; TCRdb designates TRBD2, a call that cannot be tested without DNA. The sample consisted of blood T cells: a sorted CD56 or NKG2C T cell subset, CD4+ or CD8+ T cells, or bulk PBMC T cells (not recorded which). The CDR3 here is CASSQNSGRAGNEQFF.